This record looks at one TCR beta chain sequence and its context. The antigen is undetermined. RNA transcripts were the template for amplifying TCR beta CDR3 regions. A set of HTBI primers served as the primers for a first-round RT-PCR of the TCR CDR3. TCRdb analysed the multiplex PCR reads with MiXCR anew, one entry per CDR3 protein. The repertoire consists of fewer than 650,000 distinct CDR3 sequences, with approximately 48% occurring once and the leading ten covering roughly 45%. The data were taken from a study of T cells in Graves' hyperthyroidism and ophthalmopathy. Study results and limitations: The model forecast ophthalmopathy, anticipating it by a median around 6.9 months before onset. The majority of expanded thyroid clonotypes above 0.001 also appeared in blood.

Germline CDR1 is SEHNR and CDR2 is FQNEAQ (reference sequence). The CDR3 totals 13 residues. With 4 bases clipped from V and 8 bases from J, the junction kept 1 base outside the gene matches. This TCR was recovered from an adult woman with Graves' disease, either hyperthyroidism or ophthalmopathy (not recorded which). The J gene is TRBJ1-6, the V gene TRBV7-9, with 8 bases identical to TRBD1. Sequencing was done on a sample of peripheral blood or thyroid tissue (not recorded which). The CDR3 reads CASSSTGDSPLHF. In nucleotides, the CDR3 is TGTGCCAGCAGCTCGACAGGGGATTCACCCCTCCACTTT.